This T cell receptor beta chain was sequenced for a study of T cell responses to AZD1222 COVID-19 vaccine. This table comes from immunoSEQ multiplex PCR, and its TCRdb copy is limited to in-frame clones, with some not included. Here the sample spans 68,000 or so clones, approximately 80% being singletons. CDR3 length: 18 residues. The V segment lost 0 bases and the J segment 1 base; nucleotides outside the gene matches: 5. The V gene's germline CDR1 is MNHEY and CDR2 SVGEGT. The receptor was derived from an adult in good health. The chain combines TRBV6-2 or TRBV6-3 with TRBJ2-5, with 13 nucleotides matching TRBD2. The specimen comprised peripheral blood, sampled on day 0 of AZD1222 vaccination. The CDR3 sequence: CASSYSGLAGYFQETQYF. The CDR3 DNA reads TGTGCCAGCAGTTACTCGGGACTAGCGGGATACTTCCAAGAGACCCAGTACTTC.